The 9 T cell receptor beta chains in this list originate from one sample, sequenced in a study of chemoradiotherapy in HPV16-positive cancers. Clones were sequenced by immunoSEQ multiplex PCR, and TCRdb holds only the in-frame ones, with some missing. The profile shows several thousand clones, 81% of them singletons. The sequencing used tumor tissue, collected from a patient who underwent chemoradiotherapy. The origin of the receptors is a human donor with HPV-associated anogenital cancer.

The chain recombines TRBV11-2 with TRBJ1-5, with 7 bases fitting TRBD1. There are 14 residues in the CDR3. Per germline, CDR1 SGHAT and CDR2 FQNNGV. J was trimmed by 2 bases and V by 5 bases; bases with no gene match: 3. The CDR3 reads CASSTGQGNQPQHF. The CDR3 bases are TGTGCCAGCAGCACTGGACAGGGCAATCAGCCCCAGCATTTT.

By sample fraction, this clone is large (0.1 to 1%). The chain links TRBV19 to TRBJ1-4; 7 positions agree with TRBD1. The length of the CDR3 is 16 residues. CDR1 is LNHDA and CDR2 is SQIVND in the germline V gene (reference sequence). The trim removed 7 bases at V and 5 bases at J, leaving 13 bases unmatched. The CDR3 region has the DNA TGTGCCAGTACGGCGGGACAGCTCACAAAAAATGAAAAACTGTTTTTT. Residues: CASTAGQLTKNEKLFF. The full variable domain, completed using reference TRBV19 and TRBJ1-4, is DGGITQSPKYLFRKEGQNVTLSCEQNLNHDAMYWYRQDPGQGLRLIYYSQIVNDFQKGDIAEGYSVSREKKESFPLTVTSAQKNPTAFYLCASTAGQLTKNEKLFFGSGTQLSVL.

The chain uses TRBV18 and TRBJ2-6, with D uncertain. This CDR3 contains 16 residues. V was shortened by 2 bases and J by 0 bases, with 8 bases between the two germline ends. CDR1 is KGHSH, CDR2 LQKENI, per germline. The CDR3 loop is CASSPSPLSGANVLTF. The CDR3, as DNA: TGTGCCAGCTCACCATCTCCCCTCTCTGGGGCCAACGTCCTGACTTTC.

Written as DNA, the CDR3 is TGTGCCAGTAGTGCCCGGGCCCAGGGGCCCTACGAGCAGTACTTC. Translating gives CASSARAQGPYEQYF. This chain uses TRBV19 with TRBJ2-7, with D maybe TRBD1 (6 bases). The CDR3 loop spans 15 amino acids. Germline CDR1 reads LNHDA; CDR2 reads SQIVND (reference sequence). The V gene lost 5 bases and the J gene lost 2 bases, with 16 bases spanning the gap.

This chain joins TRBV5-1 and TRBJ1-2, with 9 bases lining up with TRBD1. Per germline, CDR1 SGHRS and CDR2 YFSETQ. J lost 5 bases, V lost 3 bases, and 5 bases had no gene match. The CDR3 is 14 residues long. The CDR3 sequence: CASSWGQGLYGYTF. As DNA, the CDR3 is TGCGCCAGCAGCTGGGGACAGGGCCTTTATGGCTACACCTTC.

The CDR3 region is CSVGLIAGVEQFF. The CDR3 DNA follows: TGCAGCGTTGGACTTATAGCGGGCGTGGAGCAGTTCTTC. The chain employs TRBV29-1 and TRBJ2-1; 7 nucleotides line up with TRBD2. Trimming took 4 bases from V and 10 from J; bases not matched to a gene: 10. The germline CDR1 and CDR2 sequences are SQVTM and ANQGSEA. This CDR3 has 13 residues.

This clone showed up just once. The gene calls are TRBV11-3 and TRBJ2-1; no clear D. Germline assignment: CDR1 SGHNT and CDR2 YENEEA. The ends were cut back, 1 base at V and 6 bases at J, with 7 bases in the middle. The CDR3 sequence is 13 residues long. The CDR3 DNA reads TGTGCCAGCAGCTTAGCTCTCCTCAATGAGCAGTTCTTC. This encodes CASSLALLNEQFF.

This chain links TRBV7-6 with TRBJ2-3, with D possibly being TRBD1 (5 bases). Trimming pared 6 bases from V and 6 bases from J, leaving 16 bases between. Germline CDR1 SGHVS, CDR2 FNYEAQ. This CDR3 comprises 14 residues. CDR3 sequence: CASSVGAARDTQYF. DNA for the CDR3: TGTGCCAGCAGTGTAGGGGCCGCCCGGGATACGCAGTATTTT.

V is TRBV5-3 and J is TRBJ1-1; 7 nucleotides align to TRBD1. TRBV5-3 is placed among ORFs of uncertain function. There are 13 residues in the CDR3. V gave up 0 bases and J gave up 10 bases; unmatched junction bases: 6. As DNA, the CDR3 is TGTGCCAGAAGCTTGGCGAACAGGGGAGGAGCTTTCTTT. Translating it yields CARSLANRGGAFF.